The 13 T cell receptor beta chains reported below all come from one sample, sequenced in a study of blood T cell repertoires in COVID-19. Data came from immunoSEQ multiplex PCR; TCRdb stores just in-frame clones and leaves some out. The data hold a few hundred thousand clones, with 86% observed a single time. The source material was peripheral blood. These receptors came from a man aged 30-40 years with active or convalescent COVID-19.

The chain uses TRBV11-2 and TRBJ2-2, with TRBD2 identical over 12 bases. The CDR3 is 16 residues long. The J segment lost 7 bases and the V segment lost 5 bases, leaving 8 bases of the junction unmatched. The germline CDR1 and CDR2 sequences are SGHAT and FQNNGV. The CDR3 sequence is CASSQGTSGSLGELFF. CDR3 nucleotide sequence: TGTGCCAGCAGCCAGGGGACTAGCGGGTCTCTCGGGGAGCTGTTTTTT.

By sample fraction, this clone is medium-sized. J is TRBJ1-1 and V is TRBV2, with D maybe TRBD1 (6 bases). CDR1 and CDR2 from the germline V gene are SNHLY and FYNNEI. CDR3 length equals 13 residues. V lost 4 bases and J lost 0, with 6 bases in between. The CDR3 sequence is CASSGTVNTEAFF. CDR3 nucleotide sequence: TGTGCCAGCAGTGGGACAGTGAACACTGAAGCTTTCTTT. Complete variable domain (other parts from reference TRBV2 and TRBJ1-1): EPEVTQTPSHQVTQMGQEVILRCVPISNHLYFYWYRQILGQKVEFLVSFYNNEISEKSEIFDDQFSVERPDGSNFTLKIRSTKLEDSAMYFCASSGTVNTEAFFGQGTRLTVV.

The chain employs TRBV13 and TRBJ2-1; perhaps TRBD1 as D (5 bases). V lost 5 bases, J lost 9 bases, and 14 bases lay in between. The V gene's germline CDR1 is PRHDT and CDR2 FYEKMQ (reference sequence). The CDR3 covers 13 residues. Written as DNA, the CDR3 is TGTGCCAGCAGCCCAGAGACAGTAAGTGAGCAGTTCTTC. This translates into CASSPETVSEQFF.

The rearrangement joins TRBV11-3 to TRBJ2-1; 9 positions match TRBD2. The junction had 7 bases not matched to a gene; V was cut back by 3 bases and J by 7 bases. Per the germline V gene, CDR1 is SGHNT and CDR2 is YENEEA. This CDR3 spans 15 amino acids. Here the CDR3 reads CASSFEAGGHNEQFF. The CDR3 DNA reads TGTGCCAGCAGCTTCGAGGCGGGGGGGCATAATGAGCAGTTCTTC.

The V gene is TRBV21-1, the J gene TRBJ2-5; the table gives TRBD2 as D, unverified against the DNA. TRBV21-1 is deemed a pseudogene. The CDR3 has 16 amino acids. The CDR3 spells CASSKVLGVYQETQYF. The CDR3 DNA reads as TGTGCCAGCAGCAAAGTGCTCGGGGTCTACCAAGAGACCCAGTACTTC.

This clone came up a few times. This rearrangement joins TRBV6-4 to TRBJ2-3; TRBD2 aligns across 14 bases. CDR3 size: 16 residues. V shed 3 bases, J shed 4 bases, and the junction held 3 bases outside the gene matches. From germline, CDR1 is MRHNA and CDR2 SNTAGT. The CDR3 is CASSEGLAGGPDTQYF. CDR3 bases: TGTGCCAGCAGTGAAGGACTAGCGGGGGGACCAGATACGCAGTATTTT.

The genes are TRBV5-1 and TRBJ2-3; D is perhaps TRBD1 (5 bases). Germline CDR1 SGHRS, CDR2 YFSETQ. The V end lost 1 base, the J end lost 0 bases, and 15 bases lay between the germline ends. The CDR3 consists of 17 residues. The DNA for the CDR3 is TGCGCCAGCAGCTTGCGTCCCGACAGCCCTAGCACAGATACGCAGTATTTT. Translated, it gives CASSLRPDSPSTDTQYF. The full variable domain, in which reference TRBV5-1 and TRBJ2-3 provide the parts outside the CDR3, is KAGVTQTPRYLIKTRGQQVTLSCSPISGHRSVSWYQQTPGQGLQFLFEYFSETQRNKGNFPGRFSGRQFSNSRSEMNVSTLELGDSALYLCASSLRPDSPSTDTQYFGPGTRLTVL.

The gene calls are TRBV19 and TRBJ2-3; 9 nucleotides line up with TRBD1. The CDR3 extends over 16 amino acids. V trimming: 6 bases; J trimming: 5 bases; junction bases outside the gene matches: 12. CDR1 is LNHDA and CDR2 is SQIVND in the germline V gene (reference sequence). CDR3 protein: CASRARTGAGRDTQYF. The CDR3 DNA reads as TGTGCCAGTAGAGCAAGGACAGGGGCGGGTAGAGATACGCAGTATTTT.

This chain joins TRBV5-1 and TRBJ1-3, with 8 bases lining up with TRBD1. With 5 bases clipped from V and 0 bases from J, the junction kept 4 bases outside the gene matches. This CDR3 spans 15 amino acids. CDR1 is SGHRS and CDR2 is YFSETQ in the germline V gene. The CDR3 DNA reads TGCGCCAGCAGTGACAGGGGATCCTCTGGAAACACCATATATTTT. Encoded protein: CASSDRGSSGNTIYF. Using reference TRBV5-1 and TRBJ1-3 for the parts outside the CDR3, the full variable domain is KAGVTQTPRYLIKTRGQQVTLSCSPISGHRSVSWYQQTPGQGLQFLFEYFSETQRNKGNFPGRFSGRQFSNSRSEMNVSTLELGDSALYLCASSDRGSSGNTIYFGEGSWLTVV.

Comments on this clone: A read error may be the cause here, since a much bigger clone is one base away. The rearrangement uses TRBV7-2 and TRBJ1-5, with D maybe TRBD1 (5 bases). Deletions cut 2 bases from V and 0 bases from J, with 8 bases between. The CDR3 loop spans 15 amino acids. The germline gives CDR1 SGHTA, CDR2 FQGNSA. The CDR3 coding sequence is TGTGCCAGCAGCTTATGGGGGGATAGCAATCAGCCCCAGCATTTT. Its protein product is CASSLWGDSNQPQHF.

The J gene is TRBJ1-2, the V gene TRBV27; no clear D gene. Trimming removed 0 bases from V and 2 bases from J, with 13 bases in between. The CDR3 has 16 residues. Germline lookup yields CDR1 MNHEY and CDR2 SMNVEV (reference sequence). This CDR3 is CASSLSAARGNYGYTF. As DNA, the CDR3 is TGTGCCAGCAGTTTATCGGCGGCCCGAGGGAACTATGGCTACACCTTC.

The chain carries TRBV7-3 and TRBJ2-5, with 9 positions matching TRBD2. The CDR3 has 15 amino acids. The V gene's germline CDR1 is SGHTA and CDR2 FQGTGA. V was pared by 3 bases and J by 1 base, with 3 bases of the junction left unmatched. CDR3 coding DNA: TGTGCCAGCAGCTTGGGCGGGGGGGCCCAAGAGACCCAGTACTTC. Residues: CASSLGGGAQETQYF.

The chain has TRBV28 and TRBJ1-5; D remains ambiguous. CDR1 is MDHEN, CDR2 SYDVKM, per germline. The CDR3 length is 14 residues. V lost 7 bases and J lost 7, with 17 bases in between. The CDR3 loop is CASTDPPRNQPQHF. CDR3 DNA sequence: TGTGCCAGCACCGATCCCCCGAGGAACCAGCCCCAGCATTTT.